This T cell receptor beta chain was captured by sequencing in a study of blood T cell repertoires in COVID-19 (dated by TCRdb to 2020 to 2022). About the study as a whole: Samples covering the acute and convalescent phases of COVID-19 were provided by collaborators in the United States, Italy and Spain. Subjects who had been exposed to COVID-19, were actively infected with it, or had recovered from it provided the deeply sampled blood TCRbeta repertoires that made up the dataset. Samples were obtained from the ongoing ImmuneRACE study (first 160 participants) and from over 1,000 subjects provided by 6 global collaborators. The material from the prospective study consisted of cDNA or gDNA derived from T cells, B-cell-depleted T cells, or PBMCs. Sample metadata almost always included a de-identified subject ID, COVID-19 status, age in years and sex. Where available, HLA class I and class II types were obtained from metadata supplied by the sample provider rather than from assay-based typing. A freely available public database, intended as a resource for researchers studying the immune response to SARS-CoV-2, is where the repertoires were released. Beyond this particular receptor, the publication reports: The quantity of clinical and demographic metadata differed by source and by participant and was supplied without curation.

The V and J ends are trimmed by 0 bases and 3 bases, leaving 9 bases between them. The germline V gene encodes CDR1 SGHRS and CDR2 YFSETQ. The CDR3 contains 14 residues, cysteine and phenylalanine counted. Only the CDR3 part of the read is kept: 42 bases, read in frame from the first base. Note on this clone: The specificity of this receptor is unknown. The sample holds no much larger clone one base away, and base qualities are not on file.

TCRbeta CDR3 regions were amplified from genomic DNA by means of the immunoSEQ Assay, a bias-controlled multiplex PCR. The authors' analysis ran thus. Nucleated cell counts per sample were estimated from amplification of reference gene primers within the assay. Sequence reads were collapsed and filtered to measure the absolute abundance of every unique TCRbeta CDR3 rearrangement. Productive Simpson clonality was computed per sample as the square root of Simpson's diversity index over productive rearrangements. This is the immuneACCESS table as TCRdb keeps it, with only in-frame sequences that have V and J called. A part of the clones is gone; compared with another copy, unresolved V genes explain less than half, and the rest is unexplained. The V and J calls and clone size are taken from that table; D and trimming were inferred from the DNA. The sample records some 330,000 clones, roughly four fifths of which are singletons. The top ten clones comprise approximately 5% of the sample.

In the prospective study, participants were roughly 18 to 89 years old, resided in 24 geographic areas of the United States, and were enrolled through a virtual design. In the prospective study, cohorts were assigned on the basis of participant-reported clinical history obtained from a screening survey and a study questionnaire. For ImmuneRACE Cohort 3, a participant was defined as recovered based on two consecutive negative NP/OP PCR tests, clearance by a healthcare professional, or resolution of symptoms. Each participant in the prospective study had whole blood, serum and a nasopharyngeal or oropharyngeal swab collected by mobile phlebotomists. Over an approximately two-month period, participants in the prospective study had the option of providing additional blood draws and questionnaires. Blood samples from the prospective study were shipped frozen or at room temperature prior to DNA extraction.

The TCR was taken from a woman between 45 and 60 years old who had recovered from COVID-19. The specimen was PBMCs or T cells enriched from blood (not recorded which). The chain is assembled from TRBV5-1 and TRBJ1-2, with the D gene not confidently named. Here is the DNA: TGCGCCAGCAGCTTGGGAGGGCAGGACTATGGCTACACCTTC. Translated, it gives CASSLGGQDYGYTF.